This T cell receptor beta chain was captured in a study of cytomegalovirus exposure and HLA in healthy donors. Donors were ostensibly healthy at sampling, although undocumented immune exposures were probable. The V gene's germline CDR1 is LNHDA and CDR2 SQIVND (reference sequence). V lost 4 bases to trimming and J lost 8 bases, with 9 bases between them. This CDR3 has 13 residues. This clone has just one count. PCR primers comprised 60 Vbeta and 13 Jbeta primers. Generated by immunoSEQ multiplex PCR, the TCRdb table keeps only in-frame clones and is missing some. The sample carries roughly 120,000 clones, 81% recorded once.

Sample: PBMCs. V and J are TRBV19 and TRBJ1-6, with D possibly being TRBD1 (5 bases). The receptor was derived from a woman aged 25 to 39 in good health and CMV-seronegative. As DNA, the CDR3 is TGTGCCAGTAGTAATTGGGGGGATTCACCCCTCCACTTT. Translated: CASSNWGDSPLHF.